This TCR beta chain was recovered during a study of circulating CD8 cells and anti-PD-1 response in melanoma. Findings of the study overall: The cohort mixed treatment-naive and previously treated patients. At M1, fewer than 7.5% of TRB clonotypes appeared in multiple subsets. Generally, no replicate experiments were performed.

Using around 14 ng of total RNA, TCR libraries were made with the QIAseq Immune Repertoire TCR panel. A single record per CDR3 protein comes from TCRdb applying MiXCR to the reads. The sample records some 520 distinct CDR3 sequences, 10% being singletons. The CDR3 covers 15 residues. V dropped 1 base and J dropped 1 base, with 8 bases sitting between them. This clonotype is medium-sized. Its matching antigen is unknown. Live CD3+CD8+TCRalphabeta+ cells were sorted into four subsets by PD-1 and/or TIGIT. The receptor was derived from a human donor with melanoma. The gene calls are TRBV12-3 or TRBV12-4 and TRBJ2-1, with a possible D match to TRBD1 (6 bases). The source was CD8+ T cells from PBMCs, collected at baseline or after one month of anti-PD-1 therapy (not recorded which). This chain's CDR3 is CASSLVGQSYNEQFF. In DNA form, the CDR3 reads TGTGCCAGCAGTTTAGTCGGACAGTCCTACAATGAGCAGTTCTTC.